Listed here are 10 T cell receptor beta chains from one sample, sequenced in a study of OX40 agonist ivuxolimab in advanced cancers. Profiled with immunoSEQ multiplex PCR; TCRdb holds only in-frame clones, not every one. The data show more than 75,000 clones, 84% seen once. The sequencing here drew on CD4+ or CD8+ T cells sorted from blood, taken in a trial of the OX40 agonist ivuxolimab. The receptors originated from an adult with an advanced solid tumor such as melanoma, head and neck, liver or kidney cancer.

V and J are TRBV28 and TRBJ1-5; TRBD1 aligns across 8 bases. Unmatched junction bases numbered 5, after V lost 4 bases and J lost 6 bases. Per the germline V gene, CDR1 is MDHEN and CDR2 is SYDVKM. This CDR3 contains 14 residues. The CDR3 bases are TGTGCCAGCAGTTGGACAGGGAGGGTTCAGCCCCAGCATTTT. Translated: CASSWTGRVQPQHF.

This clone came up once. The rearrangement links TRBV2 to TRBJ2-3; no firm D call. The CDR3 is made up of 16 amino acids. CDR1 and CDR2 (germline): SNHLY, FYNNEI. The ends were cut back, 3 bases at V and 3 bases at J, with 16 bases in the middle. The CDR3 protein is CASSDKARPRTDTQYF. Written as DNA, the CDR3 is TGTGCCAGCAGTGATAAGGCCAGACCTAGAACAGATACGCAGTATTTT.

Notes on this clone: This CDR3 is also generated by other DNA sequences in the sample. This rearrangement joins TRBV7-9 to TRBJ2-3; 8 nucleotides agree with TRBD1. V dropped 5 bases and J dropped 4; count of bases not matched to a gene: 5. CDR1 and CDR2 from the germline V gene are SEHNR and FQNEAQ (reference sequence). CDR3 length equals 14 residues. The CDR3 is CASSDRGGADTQYF. In DNA, the CDR3 is TGTGCCAGCAGCGACAGGGGCGGGGCAGATACGCAGTATTTT.

V is TRBV4-1 and J is TRBJ2-1, with D possibly matching TRBD2 (6 bases). This CDR3 spans 12 amino acids. Germline CDR1 reads MGHRA; CDR2 reads YSYEKL. With 1 base removed from V and 8 bases from J, the gap between germline ends came to 6 bases. CDR3 sequence reads: CASSQAGDEQFF. CDR3 DNA sequence: TGCGCCAGCAGCCAAGCGGGGGATGAGCAGTTCTTC.

This clone was detected once. The J gene is TRBJ2-7, the V gene TRBV4-3; the match to TRBD1 covers 11 bases. Germline lookup yields CDR1 LGHNA and CDR2 YSLEER. V was pared by 4 bases and J by 4 bases, with 3 bases of the junction left unmatched. This CDR3 has 14 amino acids. CDR3 DNA: TGCGCCAGCAGCCTGGGACAGGGGGATTACGAGCAGTACTTC. Protein product: CASSLGQGDYEQYF.

This rearrangement joins TRBV5-6 to TRBJ2-3, with TRBD2 matching 8 bases. CDR1 is SGHDT and CDR2 is YYEEEE in the germline V gene. This CDR3 has 16 amino acids. Losses at the gene ends were 1 base for V and 0 bases for J; bases not matched to a gene: 4. As DNA, the CDR3 is TGTGCCAGCAGCTTGACTAGCGGCTCAAGCACAGATACGCAGTATTTT. Amino acid sequence: CASSLTSGSSTDTQYF.

The chain is built from TRBV6-5 and TRBJ1-5; D possibly corresponds to TRBD1 (6 bases). Germline V gene sequence: CDR1 MNHEY, CDR2 SVGAGI. V gave up 2 bases and J gave up 4 bases, with 12 bases separating them. The CDR3 is 15 residues long. The CDR3 protein is CASSYEAGANQPQHF. CDR3 DNA: TGTGCCAGCAGTTACGAGGCAGGGGCGAATCAGCCCCAGCATTTT.

The rearrangement joins TRBV27 to TRBJ2-2, with 11 bases lining up with TRBD1. The CDR3 has 15 amino acids. The J segment lost 5 bases and the V segment lost 8 bases, leaving 7 bases of the junction unmatched. In germline, CDR1 is MNHEY, CDR2 SMNVEV (reference sequence). This CDR3 is CASAHGQGATGELFF. Written as DNA, the CDR3 is TGTGCCAGCGCCCACGGACAGGGGGCAACCGGGGAGCTGTTTTTT.

The chain uses TRBV9 and TRBJ1-5, with 8 bases that match TRBD1. V was pared by 7 bases and J by 6 bases, with 6 bases of the junction left unmatched. Germline lookup yields CDR1 SGDLS and CDR2 YYNGEE. The CDR3 extends over 13 amino acids. CDR3 sequence (DNA): TGTGCCAGCGGAGCAGGGGGCAGTCAGCCCCAGCATTTT. This translates into CASGAGGSQPQHF.

This clone showed up just a few times. The chain uses TRBV7-2 and TRBJ2-1; 9 bases map to TRBD2. This CDR3 comprises 15 residues. Trimming at V came to 5 bases and at J to 4 bases, leaving 6 bases not matched to a gene. The V gene's germline CDR1 is SGHTA and CDR2 FQGNSA. The CDR3 coding sequence is TGTGCCAGCAGCCGTAGCGGGGGCAAGTACAATGAGCAGTTCTTC. It specifies CASSRSGGKYNEQFF.